This T cell receptor (beta chain) was retrieved from a study of T cell responses to AZD1222 COVID-19 vaccine. Findings and limits, study-wide: Elevations in Spike-specific TCR breadth and depth followed administration of two AZD1222 doses.

Note on this clone: As yet, its antigen is unknown.

Second-dose intervals of approximately 4 or approximately 12 weeks were pooled. The germline CDR1 and CDR2 sequences are SGHRS and YFSETQ. Unmatched junction bases numbered 16, after V lost 8 bases and J lost 10 bases. This CDR3 contains 17 residues. TCRdb keeps only in-frame clones here, not all; method: immunoSEQ multiplex PCR. The sample carries about 110,000 clones, around 87% recorded once. The V call is TRBV5-1, the J call TRBJ2-1, with 15 bases fitting TRBD2. The clonotype comes from an adult who received the AZD1222 COVID-19 vaccine. The input for sequencing was peripheral blood, taken 28 days after the second AZD1222 dose. The CDR3 sequence is CASSGLAGGPSQGEQFF. CDR3 DNA: TGCGCCAGTTCCGGACTAGCGGGGGGGCCGAGCCAAGGCGAGCAGTTCTTC.